This TCR beta chain appears in the sequencing data of a study of identical twins. Study conclusions and caveats: Twins shared out-of-frame alpha sequences with excess low generation probability.

Via MiXCR, TCRdb re-called the 5' RACE reads, giving one row per CDR3 protein. This sample has 450,000 or so distinct CDR3 sequences, with 14% found just once. The CDR3 has 15 amino acids. CDR1 SSHAT and CDR2 FNYEAQ come from the germline V gene (reference sequence). This clonotype was seen more than once but under ten times. Its target is not known. An end of the junction does not agree with germline; a read error may underlie this. This same sample was also taken into another study, of yellow fever vaccine responses in identical twins.

The sequencing sample was made of CD4+ T cells sorted from blood. This chain joins TRBV7-7 and TRBJ1-2; D not resolved. This clonotype was sampled from a woman between 18 and 30 years old in good health. CDR3 in DNA: TGTGCTAGCAGCTTAGCACCGGGGAAGGGAGATGGCTACACCTTC. Its protein is CASSLAPGKGDGYTF.